The clone carrying this TCR beta chain was counted a few times. The CDR3 extends over 12 amino acids. From germline, CDR1 is SGHAT and CDR2 FQNNGV. Between the trimmed V and J ends, which lost 3 bases and 3 bases, there was a span of 2 bases. This sample stems from a study of CD4 and CD8 cells across lung adenocarcinoma regions. Samples came from patients with localized non-small cell lung adenocarcinoma. Using its own MiXCR run on the PCR reads, TCRdb lists one record per CDR3 protein. The table includes about 25,000 distinct CDR3 sequences, roughly half detected once. Material for sequencing was CD8+ T cells from the center of a lung tumor. The clonotype comes from a male donor with lung adenocarcinoma. The CD4 and CD8 labels of this study may be unreliable. The chain uses TRBV11-2 and TRBJ2-2, with D hard to call. The CDR3 loop reads CASSLDTGELFF. Written as DNA, the CDR3 is TGTGCCAGCAGCTTGGACACCGGGGAGCTGTTTTTT.